The next 5 T cell receptor beta chains were all read from a single sample in a study of blood T cells in healthy people across ages. With a J-beta primer mix and a sample-barcoded 5' primer, a second PCR ran roughly 6 to 11 cycles. TCRdb reprocessed the 5' RACE reads via MiXCR and lists one record per CDR3 protein. The sample yields roughly 680,000 distinct CDR3 sequences, over 20% seen once. The sequencing sample was made of blood. All receptors derive from a man aged 65-85 years in good health.

The CDR3 DNA reads as TGTGCCAGCAGTGAAGCGCTCGGCGGGATAGGGGAGACCCAGTACTTC. This encodes CASSEALGGIGETQYF. This chain connects TRBV2 to TRBJ2-5; tentative D call: TRBD2 (6 bases). In germline, CDR1 is SNHLY, CDR2 FYNNEI. Trimming took off 0 bases at V and 5 bases at J, with 16 bases between the two ends. The CDR3 sequence is 16 residues long.

The chain couples TRBV28 to TRBJ2-1; weak D call: TRBD2 (5 bases). V lost 5 bases and J lost 4, with 9 bases in between. CDR3 size: 13 residues. Germline V gene data show CDR1 as MDHEN and CDR2 as SYDVKM. Written as DNA, the CDR3 is TGTGCCAGCAGTCTTAGGAGGTACAATGAGCAGTTCTTC. It encodes CASSLRRYNEQFF.

CDR3 nucleotide sequence: TGCAGCGTTGGGGACAGGGGCGGCTACGAGCAGTACTTC. It specifies CSVGDRGGYEQYF. V is TRBV29-1 and J is TRBJ2-7; 10 positions match TRBD1. Trimming at V came to 4 bases and at J to 3 bases, leaving 3 bases not matched to a gene. This CDR3 has 13 amino acids. Looked up from germline, CDR1 is SQVTM and CDR2 is ANQGSEA.

This clonotype turned up a few times. The chain recombines TRBV20-1 with TRBJ2-5, with D perhaps matching TRBD2 (5 bases). The CDR3 contains 16 residues. V lost 0 bases and J 4 bases, leaving 18 bases between the germline ends. Germline CDR1 is DFQATT and CDR2 is SNEGSKA (reference sequence). The CDR3 nucleotides read TGCAGTGCTAGAGATCCATGGGCGGGCCCTGGAGAGACCCAGTACTTC. This codes for CSARDPWAGPGETQYF.

There are a few counts of this clonotype. The chain uses TRBV7-2 and TRBJ1-5; 9 bases line up with TRBD1. V gave up 1 base and J gave up 9 bases; unmatched junction bases: 7. The CDR3 contains 15 residues. CDR1 and CDR2 from the germline V gene are SGHTA and FQGNSA. The CDR3: CASSLDYGTGRPQHF. As DNA, the CDR3 is TGTGCCAGCAGCTTAGATTATGGGACAGGGAGGCCCCAGCATTTT.